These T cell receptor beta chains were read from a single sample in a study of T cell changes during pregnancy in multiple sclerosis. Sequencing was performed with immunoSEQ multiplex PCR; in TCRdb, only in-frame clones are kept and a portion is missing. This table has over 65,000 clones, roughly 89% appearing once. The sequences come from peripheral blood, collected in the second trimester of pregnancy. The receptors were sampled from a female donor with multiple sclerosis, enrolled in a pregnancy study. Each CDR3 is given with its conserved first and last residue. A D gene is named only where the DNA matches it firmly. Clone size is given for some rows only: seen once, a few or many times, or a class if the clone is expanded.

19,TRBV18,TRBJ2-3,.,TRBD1,TGTGCCAGCTCACCACTGGGACAGGACACGCAGGAAAGCACAGATACGCAGTATTTT,CASSPLGQDTQESTDTQYF
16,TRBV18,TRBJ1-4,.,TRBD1,TGTGCCAGCTCACTATCTCCGGGACAGACTAATGAAAAACTGTTTTTT,CASSLSPGQTNEKLFF
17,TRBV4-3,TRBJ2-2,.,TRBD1,TGCGCCAGCAGCCAAGAACCAGGGGGTGCGAACACCGGGGAGCTGTTTTTT,CASSQEPGGANTGELFF
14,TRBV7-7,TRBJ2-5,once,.,TGTGCCAGCAGCTTAGCCGGGGGAGGAGAGACCCAGTACTTC,CASSLAGGGETQYF
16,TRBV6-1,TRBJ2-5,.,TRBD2,TGTGCCAGCAGTGAAGAGCGGGGGACGGTGCAAGAGACCCAGTACTTC,CASSEERGTVQETQYF
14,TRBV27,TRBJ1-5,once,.,TGTGCCAGCAGTTGGGGGGGGTTCGGGCAGCCCCAGCATTTT,CASSWGGFGQPQHF
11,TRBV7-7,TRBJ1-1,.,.,TGTGCCAGCAGCGCGGGGGGGGTAGCTTTCTTT,CASSAGGVAFF
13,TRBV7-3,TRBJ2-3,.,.,TGTGCCAGCAGCATATCCGGCACAGATACGCAGTATTTT,CASSISGTDTQYF
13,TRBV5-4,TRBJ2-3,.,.,TGTGCCAGCAGCTTTTGGGCCACAGATACGCAGTATTTT,CASSFWATDTQYF
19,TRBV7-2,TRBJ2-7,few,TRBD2,TGTGCCAGCAGCTTAGCGCGGGCGGGGGGCCATGGGAGCTCCTACGAGCAGTACTTC,CASSLARAGGHGSSYEQYF
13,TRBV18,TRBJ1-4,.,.,TGTGCCAGCTCCCGGGTGCAGGGTGAAAAACTGTTTTTT,CASSRVQGEKLFF
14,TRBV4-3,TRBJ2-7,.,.,TGCGCCAGCAGCCAAGTTGGAGGGTTTTACGAGCAGTACTTC,CASSQVGGFYEQYF
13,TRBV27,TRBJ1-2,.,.,TGTGCCAGCAGTTTCCGGGATTTCTATGGCTACACCTTC,CASSFRDFYGYTF
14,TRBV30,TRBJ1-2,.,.,TGTGCCTGGAGGGGGGGGGCCCCTAACTATGGCTACACCTTC,CAWRGGAPNYGYTF
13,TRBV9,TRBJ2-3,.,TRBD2,TGTGCCAGCAGCCTACTAGCGACAGATACGCAGTATTTT,CASSLLATDTQYF
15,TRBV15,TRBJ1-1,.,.,TGTGCCACCAGCAGACCCCCGACAGTGAACACTGAAGCTTTCTTT,CATSRPPTVNTEAFF
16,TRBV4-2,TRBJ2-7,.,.,TGTGCCAGCAGCCAAGGGGCGGACTTCCGAGGCTACGAGCAGTACTTC,CASSQGADFRGYEQYF
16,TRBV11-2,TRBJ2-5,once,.,TGTGCCAGCAGCTTAGGGACAGCTTGGTCCCAAGAGACCCAGTACTTC,CASSLGTAWSQETQYF
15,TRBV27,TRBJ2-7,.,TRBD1,TGTGCCAGCAGTTTCTCCCAGACAGGGGCCTACGAGCAGTACTTC,CASSFSQTGAYEQYF
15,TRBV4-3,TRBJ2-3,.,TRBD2,TGCGCCAGCAGCCATGGACTAGTAAGCACAGATACGCAGTATTTT,CASSHGLVSTDTQYF
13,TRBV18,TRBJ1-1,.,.,TGTGCCAGCTCGTGGCGGGACGTTCGGGAAGCTTTCTTT,CASSWRDVREAFF
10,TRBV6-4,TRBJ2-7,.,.,TGTGCCAGCAGGCGAGGCCGACAGTACTTC,CASRRGRQYF
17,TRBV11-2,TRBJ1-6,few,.,TGTGCCAGCAGCTTAGCGAGTGTAAACAGGCCGAATTCACCCCTCCACTTT,CASSLASVNRPNSPLHF